This record looks at one T cell receptor (beta chain) sequence and its context. What it binds is unknown. This could be a read error, since a much larger clone is one nucleotide away. The CDR3 has 14 residues. J lost 5 bases, V lost 6 bases, and 7 bases had no gene match. Per germline, CDR1 MNHNS and CDR2 SASEGT. Each CDR3 protein is one row after TCRdb ran MiXCR on the 5' RACE reads. The sample lists approximately 70,000 distinct CDR3 sequences, over 6.5% occurring once. This entry belongs to a study of T cells after yellow fever vaccination. General study results and limits: It was the secondary response that reached its peak faster, day 5 versus 15, but it was weaker. There was a possibility that FACS-sorted repertoires contained abundant clonotypes contaminating from the bulk population. The CD4 compartment and the CD8 compartment contained a small share of clonotypes in common.

This clonotype originated in a young man who received the YFV17D yellow fever vaccine. The sample was CD8+ T cells sorted from PBMCs, taken approximately 47 days after the first yellow fever vaccination. V gene TRBV6-1 combines with J gene TRBJ2-5; 9 bases agree with TRBD1. This chain's CDR3 is CASRSQGADETQYF. As DNA, the CDR3 is TGTGCCAGCAGATCACAGGGGGCAGATGAGACCCAGTACTTC.